The 29 T cell receptor beta chains listed next were all sequenced from one sample in a study of T cell repertoires in ileal Crohn's disease. Time point specified: neoterminal ileum biopsy at postoperative endoscopy, about 6 months after surgery. Some clones are missing from TCRdb's copy, which holds only in-frame ones; the method was immunoSEQ multiplex PCR. The sample yields approximately 6,500 clones, approximately 72% seen once. Material for sequencing was ileal tissue. Receptors originate from an adult with Crohn's disease.

The chain has TRBV7-3 and TRBJ2-2, with 8 nucleotides matching TRBD1. J gave up 5 bases and V 7 bases, and 6 bases lay outside the gene matches. The CDR3 is 14 amino acids. Per germline, CDR1 SGHTA and CDR2 FQGTGA. CDR3: CASTNRGMTGELFF. For the CDR3, the DNA is TGTGCCAGCACCAACAGGGGGATGACCGGGGAGCTGTTTTTT.

The chain combines TRBV9 with TRBJ2-3, with a possible D match to TRBD2 (7 bases). The V gene lost 3 bases and the J gene lost 2 bases, with 22 bases spanning the gap. The CDR3 extends over 18 amino acids. The V gene's germline CDR1 is SGDLS and CDR2 YYNGEE. CDR3 sequence (DNA): TGTGCCAGCAGCGCCCAAACGGGGGGCGCGAGACTCACAGATACGCAGTATTTT. This translates into CASSAQTGGARLTDTQYF.

As DNA, the CDR3 is TGTGCCATCAGGGGGGGAAGCTCCTATAATTCACCCCTCCACTTT. Translated, it gives CAIRGGSSYNSPLHF. The chain recombines TRBV10-3 with TRBJ1-6, with D perhaps matching TRBD1 (5 bases). The ends were cut back, 6 bases at V and 0 bases at J, with 9 bases in the middle. The CDR3 is made up of 15 amino acids. Germline CDR1 ENHRY, CDR2 SYGVKD.

The V and J genes are TRBV10-2 and TRBJ1-4, with D possibly matching TRBD1 (6 bases). The CDR3 is 14 residues long. The V and J ends lost 3 bases and 7 bases respectively, with 12 bases between them. Germline V gene sequence: CDR1 WSHSY, CDR2 SAAADI. CDR3 loop: CASSEQGPSEKLFF. The DNA of the CDR3 is TGCGCCAGCAGTGAACAGGGACCCAGTGAAAAACTGTTTTTT.

There are a few counts of this clone. The chain recombines TRBV30 with TRBJ1-5; possibly TRBD1 for D (5 bases). The CDR3 totals 13 residues. V lost 5 bases and J 0 bases, leaving 8 bases between the germline ends. The germline V gene has CDR1 GTSNPN and CDR2 SVGIG (reference sequence). The CDR3 DNA sequence: TGTGCCTGGGGCAGGGATAGCAATCAGCCCCAGCATTTT. Translation gives CAWGRDSNQPQHF.

The J gene is TRBJ1-2, the V gene TRBV7-3; D is uncertain. V dropped 5 bases and J dropped 2 bases, with 9 bases sitting between them. Per germline, CDR1 SGHTA and CDR2 FQGTGA. The CDR3 consists of 13 residues. CDR3: CASSNFPNYGYTF. Written as DNA, the CDR3 is TGTGCCAGCAGCAACTTCCCCAACTATGGCTACACCTTC.

For this clone: The sample carries other DNA sequences with the same CDR3. The rearrangement links TRBV30 to TRBJ2-5; 15 nucleotides line up with TRBD2. Trimming removed 5 bases from V and 5 bases from J; junction bases left unmatched: 0. The CDR3 is made up of 13 amino acids. Germline loops: CDR1 GTSNPN, CDR2 SVGIG (reference sequence). DNA for the CDR3: TGTGCCTGGGGACTAGCGGGGGGGGAGACCCAGTACTTC. This codes for CAWGLAGGETQYF.

The chain is built from TRBV30 and TRBJ1-3; D is uncertain. CDR1 is GTSNPN, CDR2 SVGIG, per germline (reference sequence). Trimming left V 1 base short and J 4 bases short, with 8 bases between. The CDR3 is made up of 13 amino acids. The CDR3 DNA follows: TGTGCCTGGAGTGGAGAATCCGGAAACACCATATATTTT. Translation: CAWSGESGNTIYF.

This clone appeared a few times. V usage is TRBV4-1 and J usage is TRBJ2-7; unclear D gene. The CDR3 sequence is 12 residues long. V lost 0 bases, J lost 7 bases, and 7 bases lay in between. CDR1 is MGHRA and CDR2 is YSYEKL in the germline V gene. The CDR3 loop reads CASSQDLREQYF. CDR3 in DNA: TGCGCCAGCAGCCAAGATCTGAGGGAGCAGTACTTC.

The CDR3 loop reads CAWNRGSSTYEQYF. CDR3 sequence (DNA): TGTGCCTGGAACAGGGGGTCAAGCACCTACGAGCAGTACTTC. The V call is TRBV30, the J call TRBJ2-7, with 8 positions matching TRBD1. The germline V gene has CDR1 GTSNPN and CDR2 SVGIG (reference sequence). J gave up 2 bases and V 4 bases, and 7 bases lay outside the gene matches. The CDR3 extends over 14 amino acids.

The J gene is TRBJ2-2, the V gene TRBV19, with TRBD1 matching 9 bases. From germline, CDR1 is LNHDA and CDR2 SQIVND (reference sequence). Trimming cost V 8 bases and J 3 bases; bases outside gene matches: 10. This CDR3 comprises 16 residues. CDR3 coding DNA: TGTGCCAGTTCCCTTACAGGGGGCTCGGACACCGGGGAGCTGTTTTTT. Amino acid sequence: CASSLTGGSDTGELFF.

This rearrangement joins TRBV6-1 to TRBJ2-7; a weak D match, TRBD1 (6 bases). Germline V gene sequence: CDR1 MNHNS, CDR2 SASEGT. There are 14 residues in the CDR3. The V and J ends lost 8 bases and 2 bases respectively, with 16 bases between them. CDR3 region: CASSAARGTYEQYF. As DNA, the CDR3 is TGTGCCAGCTCGGCGGCAAGGGGGACCTACGAGCAGTACTTC.

CDR3 coding DNA: TGTGCCAGCAGTTACTCAGGGGGAGCGAATGGCTACACCTTC. Its translation is CASSYSGGANGYTF. V is TRBV6-5 and J is TRBJ1-2, with D possibly TRBD1 on 6 matching bases. The CDR3 totals 14 residues. Germline V lookup: CDR1 MNHEY, CDR2 SVGAGI. The ends were cut back, 0 bases at V and 6 bases at J, with 11 bases in the middle.

Judged by abundance, this clone is large. This chain links TRBV7-9 with TRBJ2-7; D unresolved. The CDR3 loop spans 14 amino acids. In germline, CDR1 is SEHNR, CDR2 FQNEAQ (reference sequence). Trimming shortened V by 5 bases and J by 3 bases, and 14 bases separated the two germline ends. In nucleotides, the CDR3 is TGTGCCAGCAGCGCCCAGGATATTGGCTACGAGCAGTACTTC. This sequence encodes CASSAQDIGYEQYF.

This rearrangement joins TRBV5-6 to TRBJ2-6; no clear D gene. The CDR3 contains 15 residues. Germline CDR1 SGHDT, CDR2 YYEEEE. V lost 4 bases, J lost 0 bases, and 8 bases lay in between. CDR3: CASSVPFSGANVLTF. DNA of the CDR3: TGTGCCAGCAGCGTCCCGTTCTCTGGGGCCAACGTCCTGACTTTC.

The chain has TRBV7-2 and TRBJ1-1; D perhaps matches TRBD1 (6 bases). The V gene's germline CDR1 is SGHTA and CDR2 FQGNSA. The length of the CDR3 is 15 residues. The V end lost 5 bases, the J end lost 4 bases, and 17 bases lay between the germline ends. The CDR3 nucleotides are TGTGCCAGCAGCACTCCCGGGGTAGGGGGCACTGAAGCTTTCTTT. Translated, it gives CASSTPGVGGTEAFF. The full variable domain, in which reference TRBV7-2 and TRBJ1-1 provide the parts outside the CDR3, is GAGVSQSPSNKVTEKGKDVELRCDPISGHTALYWYRQSLGQGLEFLIYFQGNSAPDKSGLPSDRFSAERTGGSVSTLTIQRTQQEDSAVYLCASSTPGVGGTEAFFGQGTRLTVV.

The J gene is TRBJ1-2, the V gene TRBV5-1; 9 nucleotides line up with TRBD1. Trimming at V came to 2 bases and at J to 4 bases, leaving 3 bases not matched to a gene. CDR1 is SGHRS, CDR2 YFSETQ, per germline. The CDR3 totals 14 residues. Here the CDR3 DNA reads TGCGCCAGCAGCTTCGGACAGGGGACCTATGGCTACACCTTC. It yields the protein CASSFGQGTYGYTF.

The J gene is TRBJ2-1, the V gene TRBV7-3, with D perhaps matching TRBD1 (6 bases). Trimming took off 7 bases at V and 8 bases at J, with 15 bases between the two ends. CDR3 size: 13 residues. Per germline, CDR1 SGHTA and CDR2 FQGTGA. CDR3 in DNA: TGTGCCAGCACCCCTGGGACAACGGATGAGCAGTTCTTC. As protein: CASTPGTTDEQFF.

This clone was seen once. The chain couples TRBV19 to TRBJ2-1; 7 bases agree with TRBD1. This CDR3 region has 11 residues. V was pared by 6 bases and J by 8 bases, with 1 base of the junction left unmatched. Looked up from germline, CDR1 is LNHDA and CDR2 is SQIVND (reference sequence). The chain's CDR3 is CASRTGHEQFF. The CDR3 bases are TGTGCCAGTAGGACAGGGCATGAGCAGTTCTTC. Filled out from reference TRBV19 and TRBJ2-1, the complete variable domain reads DGGITQSPKYLFRKEGQNVTLSCEQNLNHDAMYWYRQDPGQGLRLIYYSQIVNDFQKGDIAEGYSVSREKKESFPLTVTSAQKNPTAFYLCASRTGHEQFFGPGTRLTVL.

This clone was seen only a few times. The V gene is TRBV18, the J gene TRBJ2-7; D perhaps matches TRBD1 (6 bases). The germline gives CDR1 KGHSH, CDR2 LQKENI. V lost 0 bases to trimming and J lost 2 bases, with 14 bases between them. The CDR3 length is 16 residues. Here the CDR3 reads CASSPPRQAITYEQYF. The CDR3 nucleotides read TGTGCCAGCTCACCACCGCGACAGGCGATTACCTACGAGCAGTACTTC.

This clone was found once. This sequence joins TRBV19 and TRBJ2-7; 9 bases are a match to TRBD1. CDR1 and CDR2 (germline): LNHDA, SQIVND (reference sequence). This CDR3 contains 17 residues. J lost 0 bases, V lost 4 bases, and 10 bases had no gene match. The CDR3 DNA reads TGTGCCAGTAGTACCTTCGGCCGGGGACAGGGCTCCTACGAGCAGTACTTC. Its translation is CASSTFGRGQGSYEQYF.

This clone was detected only once. This chain connects TRBV11-3 to TRBJ2-5; 7 nucleotides line up with TRBD1. The end of the DNA fits TRBJ2-7 better, so the J call may be wrong. CDR3 length equals 16 residues. CDR1 SGHNT and CDR2 YENEEA come from the germline V gene. The CDR3 sequence is CASSQPGQSSSYEQYF. DNA of the CDR3: TGTGCCAGCAGTCAACCGGGACAGTCGAGCTCCTACGAGCAGTACTTC.

In its sample, this clone was seen once. V gene TRBV7-2 combines with J gene TRBJ2-7; 8 bases line up with TRBD1. Germline values: CDR1 SGHTA, CDR2 FQGNSA. CDR3 size: 15 residues. Trimming cost V 1 base and J 2 bases; bases outside gene matches: 4. CDR3 in amino acids: CASSLEVTGAYEQYF. The CDR3 region has the DNA TGTGCCAGCAGCTTAGAGGTGACAGGGGCCTACGAGCAGTACTTC.

The rearrangement links TRBV28 to TRBJ1-2; weak D call: TRBD1 (5 bases). CDR1 and CDR2 from the germline V gene are MDHEN and SYDVKM. V lost 1 base, J lost 0 bases, and 12 bases lay in between. CDR3 size: 16 residues. The CDR3 sequence is CASSLFGGGANYGYTF. In DNA form, the CDR3 reads TGTGCCAGCAGTTTATTCGGAGGAGGGGCTAACTATGGCTACACCTTC.

This clone was found a few times. V gene TRBV5-6 combines with J gene TRBJ2-3; no definite D call. Germline lookup yields CDR1 SGHDT and CDR2 YYEEEE. This CDR3 has 15 residues. Trimming took 0 bases from V and 4 from J, leaving 12 bases between them. As DNA, the CDR3 is TGTGCCAGCAGCTTGGGGCAGTTGATCGCAGATACGCAGTATTTT. Amino acid sequence: CASSLGQLIADTQYF.

The chain joins TRBV6-1 to TRBJ1-6; D is possibly TRBD1 (5 bases). This CDR3 region has 15 residues. From germline, CDR1 is MNHNS and CDR2 SASEGT. Trimming cost V 5 bases and J 8 bases, with 16 bases left between them. The CDR3 nucleotides are TGTGCCAGCAGTCTAACAGGTAGTAAGGATTCACCCCTCCACTTT. Its protein is CASSLTGSKDSPLHF.

This chain uses TRBV7-9 with TRBJ1-2, with D maybe TRBD1 (6 bases). The ends were cut back, 7 bases at V and 3 bases at J, with 18 bases in the middle. This CDR3 comprises 15 residues. CDR1 and CDR2 (germline): SEHNR, FQNEAQ (reference sequence). The CDR3 DNA reads TGTGCCAGCACTCTCGGCACAGGGCAGGACTATGGCTACACCTTC. This gives the protein CASTLGTGQDYGYTF.

This clone was observed a single time. The chain is built from TRBV13 and TRBJ1-1; 8 positions match TRBD1. With 11 bases clipped from V and 4 bases from J, the junction kept 12 bases outside the gene matches. In germline, CDR1 is PRHDT, CDR2 FYEKMQ (reference sequence). The CDR3 length is 14 residues. DNA for the CDR3: TGTGCCGGGACGGGGGGACAGGCGATCACTGAAGCTTTCTTT. Translating it yields CAGTGGQAITEAFF.

In the case of this clone: The same CDR3 can be traced to other DNA sequences in this sample. The genes are TRBV30 and TRBJ2-7; D is possibly TRBD1 (6 bases). Germline-derived CDR1 and CDR2 are GTSNPN and SVGIG (reference sequence). V was clipped by 4 bases and J by 1 base, with 8 bases between them. The CDR3 covers 12 residues. In DNA, the CDR3 is TGTGCCTGGAAGCAGGGGTCCTACGAGCAGTACTTC. Translating gives CAWKQGSYEQYF.